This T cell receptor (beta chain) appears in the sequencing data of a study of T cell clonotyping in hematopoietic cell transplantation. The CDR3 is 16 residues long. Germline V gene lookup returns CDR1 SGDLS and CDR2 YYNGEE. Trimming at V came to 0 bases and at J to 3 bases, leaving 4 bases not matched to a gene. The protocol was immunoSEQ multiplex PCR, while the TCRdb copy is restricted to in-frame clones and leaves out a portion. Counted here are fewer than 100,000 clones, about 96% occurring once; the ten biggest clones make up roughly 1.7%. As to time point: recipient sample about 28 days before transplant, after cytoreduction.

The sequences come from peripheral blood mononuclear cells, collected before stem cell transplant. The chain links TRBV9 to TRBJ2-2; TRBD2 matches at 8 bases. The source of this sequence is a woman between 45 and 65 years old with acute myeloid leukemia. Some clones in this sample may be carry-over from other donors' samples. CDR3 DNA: TGTGCCAGCAGCGTAGTGGGGACTAGATACACCGGGGAGCTGTTTTTT. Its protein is CASSVVGTRYTGELFF.